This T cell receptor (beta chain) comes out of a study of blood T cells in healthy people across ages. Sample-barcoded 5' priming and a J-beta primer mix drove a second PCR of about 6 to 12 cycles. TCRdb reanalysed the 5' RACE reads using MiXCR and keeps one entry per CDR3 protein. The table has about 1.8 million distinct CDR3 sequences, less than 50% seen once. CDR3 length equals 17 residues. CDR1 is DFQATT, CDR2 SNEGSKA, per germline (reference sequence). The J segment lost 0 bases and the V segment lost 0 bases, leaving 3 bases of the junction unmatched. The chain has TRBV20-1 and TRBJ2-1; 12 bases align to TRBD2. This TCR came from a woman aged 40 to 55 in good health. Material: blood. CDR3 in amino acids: CSARELAGGISYNEQFF. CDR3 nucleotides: TGCAGTGCTAGAGAACTAGCGGGGGGAATCTCCTACAATGAGCAGTTCTTC.